The next 7 T cell receptor beta chains were all read from a single sample in a study of cytomegalovirus exposure and HLA in healthy donors. PCR employed 60 Vbeta and 13 Jbeta primers. TCRdb's table, derived via immunoSEQ multiplex PCR, lists solely in-frame clones and lacks some. The data contain around 76,000 clones, 73% of them singletons. Sequenced material: PBMCs. The receptors were sampled from a woman in her thirties or forties in good health and CMV-seropositive.

V and J are TRBV7-9 and TRBJ1-1, with TRBD1 identical over 7 bases. The CDR3 totals 15 residues. V trimming: 4 bases; J trimming: 0 bases; junction bases outside the gene matches: 5. From germline, CDR1 is SEHNR and CDR2 FQNEAQ (reference sequence). CDR3 DNA sequence: TGTGCCAGCAGCTATAGGACAGGATTGAACACTGAAGCTTTCTTT. It yields the protein CASSYRTGLNTEAFF.

The gene calls are TRBV6-5 and TRBJ2-1, with D possibly TRBD2 on 5 matching bases. The V end lost 0 bases, the J end lost 4 bases, and 10 bases lay between the germline ends. Germline V gene sequence: CDR1 MNHEY, CDR2 SVGAGI. This CDR3 comprises 15 residues. As DNA, the CDR3 is TGTGCCAGCAGTTACTCTCTTGGGAGATACAATGAGCAGTTCTTC. It encodes CASSYSLGRYNEQFF.

This sequence joins TRBV27 and TRBJ2-6, with a tentative D call TRBD1 (5 bases). The CDR3 has 14 residues. The germline gives CDR1 MNHEY, CDR2 SMNVEV (reference sequence). Between the trimmed V and J ends, which lost 4 bases and 4 bases, there was a span of 8 bases. CDR3 in amino acids: CASSWTQGANVLTF. The CDR3 DNA sequence: TGTGCCAGCAGTTGGACACAGGGGGCCAACGTCCTGACTTTC.

The chain uses TRBV28 and TRBJ1-2; D remains ambiguous. Looked up from germline, CDR1 is MDHEN and CDR2 is SYDVKM. The CDR3 totals 10 residues. Trimming pared 6 bases from V and 5 bases from J, leaving 4 bases between. The CDR3 DNA sequence: TGTGCCAGCAGATATTATGGCTACACCTTC. This codes for CASRYYGYTF.

The chain carries TRBV28 and TRBJ1-2; D possibly corresponds to TRBD1 (5 bases). The germline V and J ends were trimmed by 6 bases and 4 bases, with 12 bases remaining between them. Germline assignment: CDR1 MDHEN and CDR2 SYDVKM. This CDR3 is built from 13 residues. CDR3 DNA sequence: TGTGCCAGCAGCCCCGACAGCCCCTATGGCTACACCTTC. It yields the protein CASSPDSPYGYTF.

The gene calls are TRBV10-1 and TRBJ2-2, with TRBD1 as a possible D gene (6 bases). The CDR3 covers 13 residues. V was clipped by 3 bases and J by 4 bases, with 6 bases between them. CDR1 and CDR2 (germline): WNHNN, SYGVQD (reference sequence). The CDR3 loop is CASSEGGTGELFF. DNA of the CDR3: TGCGCCAGCAGTGAAGGGGGCACCGGGGAGCTGTTTTTT.

This clone has just a few counts. This rearrangement joins TRBV18 to TRBJ2-3; 9 nucleotides match TRBD2. This CDR3 is 16 amino acids long. From germline, CDR1 is KGHSH and CDR2 LQKENI. The V gene end was trimmed by 3 bases and the J gene end by 4 bases; junction bases not matched to a gene: 8. CDR3 region: CASSPGLARSADTQYF. CDR3 bases: TGTGCCAGCTCACCCGGACTAGCGAGGAGTGCAGATACGCAGTATTTT. Filled out from reference TRBV18 and TRBJ2-3, the complete variable domain reads NAGVMQNPRHLVRRRGQEARLRCSPMKGHSHVYWYRQLPEEGLKFMVYLQKENIIDESGMPKERFSAEFPKEGPSILRIQQVVRGDSAAYFCASSPGLARSADTQYFGPGTRLTVL.